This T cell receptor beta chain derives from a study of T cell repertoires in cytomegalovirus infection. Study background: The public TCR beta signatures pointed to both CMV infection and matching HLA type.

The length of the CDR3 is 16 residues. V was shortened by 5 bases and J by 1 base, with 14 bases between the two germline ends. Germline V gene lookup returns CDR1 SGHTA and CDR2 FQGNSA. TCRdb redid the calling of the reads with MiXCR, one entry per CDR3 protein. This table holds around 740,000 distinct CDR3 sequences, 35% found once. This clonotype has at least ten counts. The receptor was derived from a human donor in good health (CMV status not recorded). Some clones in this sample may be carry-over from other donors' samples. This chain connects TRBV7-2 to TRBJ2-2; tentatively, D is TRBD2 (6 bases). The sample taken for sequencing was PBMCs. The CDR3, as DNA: TGTGCCAGCAGCGCTGTCGCGGGGCTGAACACCGGGGAGCTGTTTTTT. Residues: CASSAVAGLNTGELFF.